Listed below are T cell receptor beta chains from one sample, sequenced in a study of control samples from healthy donors and cancer patients. Generated by immunoSEQ multiplex PCR, the TCRdb table keeps only in-frame clones and is missing some. The sample has tens of thousands of clones; approximately 88% are singletons. The sequenced sample consisted of PBMCs. The receptors come from a woman between 45 and 65 years old with colorectal cancer. CDR3s include the opening cysteine and the closing phenylalanine or tryptophan. The order of the fields is CDR3 DNA, CDR3 protein, J gene, D gene, clone size, CDR3 length, V gene. The D gene is left open where the match is weak. Clone size appears in some rows only: once, few, many, or a class for an expanded clone.

TGTGCCAGCAGTCCGACAGGGGGCGGTGGGGCCAACGTCCTGACTTTC,CASSPTGGGGANVLTF,TRBJ2-6,TRBD1,few,16,TRBV2
TGTGCCAGCTCCCTCTACAGGGATGAGCAGCCCCAGCATTTT,CASSLYRDEQPQHF,TRBJ1-5,.,.,14,TRBV18
TGTGCCAGCAGCGGCGGACAGGGGGAGACTTATGGCTACACCTTC,CASSGGQGETYGYTF,TRBJ1-2,TRBD1,.,15,TRBV5-8
TGTGCCAGTGGACAGGGTCGTACGAACATTCAGTACTTC,CASGQGRTNIQYF,TRBJ2-4,TRBD1,.,13,TRBV2
TGTGCCAGCAAACCCGGGACAGTCAATCAGCCCCAGCATTTT,CASKPGTVNQPQHF,TRBJ1-5,TRBD1,.,14,TRBV28
TGTGCCAGCAGTTACTTCTGGGGTGGCTACACCTTC,CASSYFWGGYTF,TRBJ1-2,.,.,12,TRBV6-2/TRBV6-3
TGTGCCAGCAGCCAGGACGGCTCTGGGGCCAACGTCCTGACTTTC,CASSQDGSGANVLTF,TRBJ2-6,.,.,15,TRBV7-3
TGTGCCAGCAGCCCTGACGAACCGGATACGCAGTATTTT,CASSPDEPDTQYF,TRBJ2-3,.,.,13,TRBV5-6
TGTGCCAGCAGCTTGGAAGCGGTAGGGGTAGTTGGAAACACCATATATTTT,CASSLEAVGVVGNTIYF,TRBJ1-3,.,once,17,TRBV5-5
TGCGCCAGCAGCCTAGAGGGGGGTAGCACAGATACGCAGTATTTT,CASSLEGGSTDTQYF,TRBJ2-3,.,.,15,TRBV4-3
TGTGCCAGCAGTGAAAGTGGGGACAATCAGCCCCAGCATTTT,CASSESGDNQPQHF,TRBJ1-5,.,.,14,TRBV6-1
TGTGCCAGCAGCCTAAGGTGGCAGCCCAATCAGCCCCAGCATTTT,CASSLRWQPNQPQHF,TRBJ1-5,.,.,15,TRBV7-2
TGCAGTGCCAGTGGACAGAGACACAATGAGCAGTTCTTC,CSASGQRHNEQFF,TRBJ2-1,.,.,13,TRBV20-1
TGTGCCAGCAGCTTAGGGCGGGAGCAGTTCTTC,CASSLGREQFF,TRBJ2-1,.,.,11,TRBV7-9
TGTGCCACCAGTGACCCTGGGTTGGCAGGTCAAGAGACCCAGTACTTC,CATSDPGLAGQETQYF,TRBJ2-5,.,.,16,TRBV24-1
TGCAGTGCTAGTTCGGGGGTGCGGTACACTGAAGCTTTCTTT,CSASSGVRYTEAFF,TRBJ1-1,.,.,14,TRBV20-1
TGCGCCAGCAGCCTGGGACAGGGAACTAATGAAAAACTGTTTTTT,CASSLGQGTNEKLFF,TRBJ1-4,TRBD1,.,15,TRBV5-1
TGTGCCATCAGCCTACAGGGGCCCGGGGAGCTGTTTTTT,CAISLQGPGELFF,TRBJ2-2,TRBD1,.,13,TRBV10-3
TGCGCCAGCAGCCAAGAGGCCAGGGAAAACTATGGCTACACCTTC,CASSQEARENYGYTF,TRBJ1-2,.,.,15,TRBV4-3
TGTGCCAGCAGACCTACAGGGGAGAGTGAGGGCTACACCTTC,CASRPTGESEGYTF,TRBJ1-2,TRBD1,.,14,TRBV28
TGTGCCAGCAGTAATACGGGGAATGAAAAACTGTTTTTT,CASSNTGNEKLFF,TRBJ1-4,.,once,13,TRBV6-5
TGTGCCAGCAGTTCGGGACGGAACACTGAAGCTTTCTTT,CASSSGRNTEAFF,TRBJ1-1,.,.,13,TRBV27
TGTGCCAGTAGGCCCGGAGGGGGGAGGCGGAATGAGCAGTTCTTC,CASRPGGGRRNEQFF,TRBJ2-1,.,once,15,TRBV19
TGCGCCAGCAGCCAAGATGGGGCCTCTGGGGCCAACGTCCTGACTTTC,CASSQDGASGANVLTF,TRBJ2-6,.,.,16,TRBV4-1
TGTGCCAGCAGTTACGCCAACACCGGGGAGCTGTTTTTT,CASSYANTGELFF,TRBJ2-2,.,.,13,TRBV6-2/TRBV6-3
TGTGCCAGCGACTCCGGGACAGGAGGCTCTGGGGCCAACGTCCTGACTTTC,CASDSGTGGSGANVLTF,TRBJ2-6,TRBD1,once,17,TRBV19
TGTGCCAGCAGCTTAGCGGTTACCGGGGAGCTGTTTTTT,CASSLAVTGELFF,TRBJ2-2,.,.,13,TRBV7-2
TGCGCCAGCAGCCAAGATGGGTATTATGGCTACACCTTC,CASSQDGYYGYTF,TRBJ1-2,.,.,13,TRBV4-1
TGTGCCAGCAGCTCTCCCCGAGTTAACAATGAGCAGTTCTTC,CASSSPRVNNEQFF,TRBJ2-1,.,.,14,TRBV7-9
TGTGCCAGCAAGGAGGACAGTACCACCGGGGAGCTGTTTTTT,CASKEDSTTGELFF,TRBJ2-2,.,.,14,TRBV6-5
TGTGCCAGCAGTGCGACAGGTCTCGCCGGGGCCAACGTCCTGACTTTC,CASSATGLAGANVLTF,TRBJ2-6,.,.,16,TRBV6-1
TGCGCCATAGGGGTCGGGGACGCCGGGGAGCTGTTTTTT,CAIGVGDAGELFF,TRBJ2-2,.,.,13,TRBV29-1
TGTGCCATCAGTGTAGGAACTGAAGCTTTCTTT,CAISVGTEAFF,TRBJ1-1,.,.,11,TRBV10-3
TGTGCCAGCAGCTTACCCCAAGAGACCCAGTACTTC,CASSLPQETQYF,TRBJ2-5,.,.,12,TRBV5-6
TGTGCCAGCAGTGGCCCTAGGGGACAGGGCAACAATCAGCCCCAGCATTTT,CASSGPRGQGNNQPQHF,TRBJ1-5,TRBD1,few,17,TRBV6-1
TGTGCCAGCAGCGTTCGCGGGGGGAACACCGGGGAGCTGTTTTTT,CASSVRGGNTGELFF,TRBJ2-2,TRBD2,.,15,TRBV9
TGTGCCAGCAGCCACGAAGGCGGCTATGGCTACACCTTC,CASSHEGGYGYTF,TRBJ1-2,.,.,13,TRBV3-1/TRBV3-2